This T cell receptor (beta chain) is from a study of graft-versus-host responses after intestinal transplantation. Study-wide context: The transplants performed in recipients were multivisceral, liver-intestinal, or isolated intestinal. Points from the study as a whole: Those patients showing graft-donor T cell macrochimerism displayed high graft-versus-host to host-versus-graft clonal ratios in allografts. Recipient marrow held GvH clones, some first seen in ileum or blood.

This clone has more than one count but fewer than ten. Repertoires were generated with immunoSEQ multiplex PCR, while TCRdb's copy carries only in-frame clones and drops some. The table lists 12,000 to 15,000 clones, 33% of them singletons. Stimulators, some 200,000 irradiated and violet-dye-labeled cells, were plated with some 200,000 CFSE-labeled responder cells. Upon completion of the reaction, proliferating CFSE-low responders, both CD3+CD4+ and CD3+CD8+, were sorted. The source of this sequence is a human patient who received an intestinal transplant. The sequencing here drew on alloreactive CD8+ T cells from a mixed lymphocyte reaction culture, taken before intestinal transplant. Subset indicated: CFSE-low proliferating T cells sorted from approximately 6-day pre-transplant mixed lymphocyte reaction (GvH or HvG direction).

The CDR3 DNA reads as TGTGCCAGTGGGCCCCTCGGGGTTCCCTATGGCTACACCTTC. Residues: CASGPLGVPYGYTF. This rearrangement joins TRBV27 to TRBJ1-2; unclear D gene. The V end lost 9 bases, the J end lost 4 bases, and 18 bases lay between the germline ends. The CDR3 loop spans 14 amino acids. Germline V gene sequence: CDR1 MNHEY, CDR2 SMNVEV (reference sequence).